This T cell receptor (beta chain) is drawn from a study of beta chain features in type 1 diabetes. Study summary: Approximately 100 million sorted cells were examined across all samples.

CDR1 is MNHEY and CDR2 is SVGAGI in the germline V gene. The J segment lost 0 bases and the V segment lost 6 bases, leaving 1 base of the junction unmatched. The CDR3 runs 14 residues. Every bit of the isolated RNA underwent reverse transcription, so sequencing read expressed TCRB transcripts. Profiled with immunoSEQ multiplex PCR; TCRdb holds only in-frame clones, not every one. This table has approximately 17,000 clones, around 70% appearing once. A word on this clone: Its antigen remains unknown.

Study findings and constraints: High-TCR-expressing cells could be over-represented by cDNA sequencing. Shorter templates may be favored by PCR, equally so in patients and controls. Moderate yet significant TCRB CDR3 shortening was seen in Type 1 diabetes patients in all four CD4+ subsets.

The TCR was taken from a man between 25 and 39 years old with type 1 diabetes. Input material: stem cell memory CD4+ T cells from blood. The chain is built from TRBV6-5 and TRBJ2-3; 9 positions match TRBD2. The CDR3 DNA is TGTGCCAGCAGAGCGGGGGGTAGCACAGATACGCAGTATTTT. Amino acid sequence: CASRAGGSTDTQYF.